This T cell receptor beta chain stems from a study of shared clonotypes between healthy human individuals. The method was immunoSEQ multiplex PCR; TCRdb's version includes in-frame clones alone and lacks a portion of them. The sample holds more than 850,000 clones, 78% seen once. V dropped 7 bases and J dropped 0; count of bases not matched to a gene: 5. Germline V gives CDR1 SGHTA, CDR2 FQGNSA. The CDR3 loop spans 15 amino acids. The sequence derives from a man in his late teens or twenties in good health. Some clones in this sample may be carry-over from other donors' samples. V is TRBV7-2 and J is TRBJ2-1, with 8 positions matching TRBD2. The sequencing input was memory CD4+ T cells from PBMCs. The subset here: CD45RA-negative fraction. The CDR3 DNA reads TGTGCCAGCACTCAAAGCGGGAGCTCCTACAATGAGCAGTTCTTC. Translation: CASTQSGSSYNEQFF. The whole variable domain, remainder taken from reference TRBV7-2 and TRBJ2-1, is GAGVSQSPSNKVTEKGKDVELRCDPISGHTALYWYRQSLGQGLEFLIYFQGNSAPDKSGLPSDRFSAERTGGSVSTLTIQRTQQEDSAVYLCASTQSGSSYNEQFFGPGTRLTVL.